A selection of T cell receptor beta chains follows, all from one sample in a study of T cells in Graves' hyperthyroidism and ophthalmopathy. TCRdb used MiXCR to reprocess the multiplex PCR reads, holding one entry per CDR3 protein. The table lists around 290,000 distinct CDR3 sequences, about an eighth of them singletons. The specimen sequenced was blood. Receptor source: a woman aged 25 to 39 with Graves' hyperthyroidism that later progressed to Graves' ophthalmopathy. Each CDR3 is given with its conserved first and last residue.

j_call v_call cdr3_aa
TRBJ2-3 TRBV4-3 CASSQDLASGRLDTQYF
TRBJ2-3 TRBV28 CASTSVAGVIDTQYF
TRBJ2-7 TRBV27 CASSSLPDRADEQYF
TRBJ2-1 TRBV19 CASSPGQGADEQFF
TRBJ2-2 TRBV7-3 CASSSGQGKIGELFF
TRBJ2-7 TRBV2 CASREDRTILYEQYF
TRBJ2-2 TRBV28 CASRWDLGTGELFF
TRBJ1-2 TRBV2 CASFPGPAYGYTF
TRBJ2-2 TRBV28 CASSSWDASTGELFF
TRBJ2-2 TRBV6-5 CASSYSWNTGELFF
TRBJ2-7 TRBV6-2/TRBV6-3 CASSFGPRNEQYF
TRBJ1-5 TRBV4-1 CASSRTFETGNQPQHF
TRBJ1-5 TRBV6-1 CASSYGGGDSNQPQHF
TRBJ1-2 TRBV28 CASSSDFNYGYTF
TRBJ2-3 TRBV6-2/TRBV6-3 CASRRITDTQYF
TRBJ1-2 TRBV27 CASSVRQGRGYTF
TRBJ2-1 TRBV7-2 CASSIWTSGMVGEQFF
TRBJ2-5 TRBV6-2/TRBV6-3 CASSYLGTPRETQYF
TRBJ1-2 TRBV7-9 CASSLVEDGYTF
TRBJ2-7 TRBV5-1 CASSLSGTGLYEQYF
TRBJ1-1 TRBV6-1 CASRRTGEAFF
TRBJ2-3 TRBV24-1 CATSDFNLLAGVGIDTQYF
TRBJ2-7 TRBV6-1 CASSPGLGGYEQYF
TRBJ1-4 TRBV7-2 CASSLGKGINEKLFF
TRBJ2-7 TRBV7-2 CASSSRPVYEQYF
TRBJ2-1 TRBV12-3/TRBV12-4 CASSSHEQFF
TRBJ2-2 TRBV28 CASSLTGAPRPNTGELFF
TRBJ2-2 TRBV11-2 CASSPGLAPFGELFF
TRBJ1-1 TRBV20-1 CSARTAYTEAFF
TRBJ1-1 TRBV4-3 CASSHDRVGTEAFF
TRBJ2-3 TRBV7-6 CASSLYSAGDTQYF
TRBJ2-5 TRBV10-3 CAIWDYPQETQYF
TRBJ2-7 TRBV20-1 CSAKQGALYEQYF
TRBJ2-3 TRBV29-1 CSVTRGAGGAPDTQYF
TRBJ2-7 TRBV12-3/TRBV12-4 CASQGVFEQYF
TRBJ2-1 TRBV27 CASGLAGVSYNEQFF
TRBJ1-2 TRBV6-2/TRBV6-3 CASSFVWTDGYTF
TRBJ1-1 TRBV10-2 CASREGSTEAFF
TRBJ2-5 TRBV5-8 CASSRKEQETQYF
TRBJ1-1 TRBV12-3/TRBV12-4 CASSPPAPEAFF
TRBJ2-5 TRBV7-8 CASSLAVQGETQYF
TRBJ1-3 TRBV28 CASSLPSNHAGTGSGNTIYF
TRBJ1-1 TRBV5-5 CASSQPQGVNTEAFF
TRBJ2-5 TRBV20-1 CSASWEAKETQYF
TRBJ2-1 TRBV6-1 CASSSRTELKNEQFF
TRBJ2-1 TRBV6-2/TRBV6-3 CASIDSGTGYNEQFF
TRBJ2-5 TRBV28 CASSGTGAQETQYF
TRBJ2-3 TRBV7-2 CPPPAGASRTDTQYF
TRBJ1-1 TRBV7-2 CASSLAGFLNTEAFF
TRBJ2-7 TRBV2 CASSDSSHPGYEQYF
TRBJ1-4 TRBV18 CASSPIQGATNEKLFF
TRBJ2-7 TRBV5-1 CASSRRTSGRIEAPYEQYF
TRBJ2-7 TRBV6-4 CASSVLRNLIYEQYF
TRBJ2-2 TRBV27 CASGGDRTNTGELFF
TRBJ2-2 TRBV9 CASSTRLNTGELFF